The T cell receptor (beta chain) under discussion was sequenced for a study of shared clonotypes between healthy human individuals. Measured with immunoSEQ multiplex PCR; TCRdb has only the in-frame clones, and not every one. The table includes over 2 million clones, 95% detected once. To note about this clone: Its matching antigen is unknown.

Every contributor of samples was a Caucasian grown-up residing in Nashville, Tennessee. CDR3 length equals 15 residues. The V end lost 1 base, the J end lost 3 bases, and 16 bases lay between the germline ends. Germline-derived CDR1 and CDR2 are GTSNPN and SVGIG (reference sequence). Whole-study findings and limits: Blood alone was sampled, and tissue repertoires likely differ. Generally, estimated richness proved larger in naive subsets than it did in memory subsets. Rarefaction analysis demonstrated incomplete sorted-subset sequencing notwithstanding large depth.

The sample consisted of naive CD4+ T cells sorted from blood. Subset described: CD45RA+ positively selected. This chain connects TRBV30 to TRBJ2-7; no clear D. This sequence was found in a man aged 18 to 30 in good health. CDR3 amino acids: CAWSADGRYVYEQYF. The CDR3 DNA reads TGTGCCTGGAGTGCTGACGGCCGATACGTCTACGAGCAGTACTTC.